Each of the 10 T cell receptor beta chains below was sequenced from the same sample in a study of T-cell memory formation after mild COVID-19. TCRdb reprocessed the 5' RACE reads with MiXCR, giving one entry per CDR3 protein. Among over 45,000 distinct CDR3 sequences, approximately 9.1% were seen once, and the ten largest hold roughly 12%. Sequenced: PBMCs or a T cell subset sorted from them (not recorded which). These receptors all come from an adult woman who had mild COVID-19 (a few samples of this study predate the infection). Cell type and time point are not known.

This chain joins TRBV5-1 and TRBJ2-2; TRBD2 is a possible D gene (5 bases). With 5 bases removed from V and 7 bases from J, the gap between germline ends came to 12 bases. Germline CDR1 reads SGHRS; CDR2 reads YFSETQ. The CDR3 is 13 amino acids. CDR3 DNA: TGCGCCAGCAGTTCGGGGTCTGGCGGGGAGCTGTTTTTT. Encoded protein: CASSSGSGGELFF. The variable domain in full, with the rest retrieved from reference TRBV5-1 and TRBJ2-2, is KAGVTQTPRYLIKTRGQQVTLSCSPISGHRSVSWYQQTPGQGLQFLFEYFSETQRNKGNFPGRFSGRQFSNSRSEMNVSTLELGDSALYLCASSSGSGGELFFGEGSRLTVL.

This clonotype has more than one count but fewer than ten. The chain uses TRBV20-1 and TRBJ1-6; D unclear. Germline CDR1 reads DFQATT; CDR2 reads SNEGSKA (reference sequence). The CDR3 runs to 15 residues. V lost 2 bases to trimming and J lost 4 bases, with 12 bases between them. CDR3 protein: CSARPDFFYNSPLHF. CDR3 coding DNA: TGCAGTGCTAGACCGGACTTCTTTTATAATTCACCCCTCCACTTT.

This clonotype was seen a handful of times. V gene TRBV4-3 combines with J gene TRBJ1-1; perhaps TRBD1 as D (6 bases). CDR1 LGHNA and CDR2 YSLEER come from the germline V gene. The CDR3 loop spans 16 amino acids. Trimming removed 0 bases from V and 3 bases from J, with 14 bases in between. The CDR3 DNA follows: TGCGCCAGCAGCCAAGATTTGGGGGGCCTGGACACTGAAGCTTTCTTT. Translating gives CASSQDLGGLDTEAFF.

This clonotype showed up just a few times. The chain uses TRBV27 and TRBJ2-1; D may be TRBD1 (6 bases). With 0 bases removed from V and 6 bases from J, the gap between germline ends came to 9 bases. CDR3 size: 14 residues. CDR1 and CDR2 (germline): MNHEY, SMNVEV (reference sequence). CDR3: CASSLSYRVNEQFF. CDR3 sequence (DNA): TGTGCCAGCAGTTTATCGTACAGGGTCAATGAGCAGTTCTTC.

This clonotype is deemed medium-sized. The chain employs TRBV7-9 and TRBJ2-3; 9 bases align to TRBD2. There are 17 residues in the CDR3. V was clipped by 3 bases and J by 3 bases; unmatched bases: 10. The germline gives CDR1 SEHNR, CDR2 FQNEAQ (reference sequence). CDR3 nucleotide sequence: TGTGCCAGCAGCTTGGGGAGTAGCGGGAGTAGGACAGATACGCAGTATTTT. This sequence encodes CASSLGSSGSRTDTQYF.

The table lists this clonotype with many counts. The J gene is TRBJ2-7, the V gene TRBV20-1, with a weak D call TRBD2 (6 bases). Germline CDR1 and CDR2: DFQATT and SNEGSKA (reference sequence). This CDR3 region has 16 residues. V was cut by 4 bases and J by 1 base, with 20 bases left in between. CDR3 sequence (DNA): TGCAGTGCTACCAACCCCCTAGTTCGGGAGTCCTACGAGCAGTACTTC. Amino acid sequence: CSATNPLVRESYEQYF.

The gene calls are TRBV5-6 and TRBJ2-5; 9 positions match TRBD2. V trimming: 5 bases; J trimming: 7 bases; junction bases outside the gene matches: 15. The CDR3 has 16 residues. Per the germline V gene, CDR1 is SGHDT and CDR2 is YYEEEE. For the CDR3, the DNA is TGTGCCAGCAGAAAAGGGGGTAGCGGGAGCCGCGGGACCCAGTACTTC. Protein product: CASRKGGSGSRGTQYF. Together with reference TRBV5-6 and TRBJ2-5, the CDR3 gives the full variable domain: DAGVTQSPTHLIKTRGQQVTLRCSPKSGHDTVSWYQQALGQGPQFIFQYYEEEERQRGNFPDRFSGHQFPNYSSELNVNALLLGDSALYLCASRKGGSGSRGTQYFGPGTRLLVL.

In its sample, this clonotype was seen a few times. The chain joins TRBV24-1 to TRBJ2-3; no clear D. The length of the CDR3 is 14 residues. Per the germline V gene, CDR1 is KGHDR and CDR2 is SFDVKD. V lost 3 bases to trimming and J lost 2 bases, with 8 bases between them. CDR3 nucleotide sequence: TGTGCCACCAGTGATACTGGGCCCACAGATACGCAGTATTTT. It translates to CATSDTGPTDTQYF.

This clonotype was detected only a few times. The chain is built from TRBV12-3 or TRBV12-4 and TRBJ2-1; 7 bases fit TRBD1. The V segment lost 6 bases and the J segment 7 bases; nucleotides outside the gene matches: 12. The CDR3 covers 15 residues. The CDR3 loop reads CASSRRQGRTNEQFF. DNA of the CDR3: TGTGCCAGCAGCCGTCGACAGGGAAGGACTAATGAGCAGTTCTTC.

This clonotype was seen more than once but under ten times. CDR3: CASLTSGRGDNEQFF. The CDR3 coding sequence is TGTGCCAGCTTGACTAGCGGGAGGGGAGACAATGAGCAGTTCTTC. The chain links TRBV11-2 to TRBJ2-1; 14 bases line up with TRBD2. Losses at the gene ends were 8 bases for V and 5 bases for J; bases not matched to a gene: 5. Germline-derived CDR1 and CDR2 are SGHAT and FQNNGV. This CDR3 contains 15 residues.